This T cell receptor (beta chain) came from a study of metastatic and nonmetastatic thyroid tumors. At the level of the study: Repertoires from malignant and benign thyroid patients were compared across blood and tumor or nodule tissue.

Patients were all untreated before their thyroid surgery. A word on this clone: Its antigen is not known.

TCRdb called clones again from the PCR reads with MiXCR. The sample yields some 10,000 clones, under 30% seen once. Trimming stripped 1 base from V and 5 bases from J, with 10 bases between. This CDR3 spans 13 amino acids. The germline CDR1 and CDR2 sequences are SGHRS and YFSETQ. The study's findings and limits: Significantly higher TCR beta diversity was reportedly seen in malignant thyroid tumors than benign nodules, in blood and tumor.

The receptor comes from a male donor with papillary thyroid cancer or a benign thyroid nodule (not recorded which). Some clones in this sample may be carry-over from other donors' samples. The chain couples TRBV5-1 to TRBJ2-7, with a possible D match to TRBD1 (6 bases). The specimen was tumor tissue. DNA of the CDR3: TGCGCCAGCAGCTTGACCTACAGGGACGAGCAGTACTTC. Amino acids: CASSLTYRDEQYF.